A single sample is the source of the 3 T cell receptor beta chains below, sequenced in a study of blood T cell repertoires in COVID-19. The data were produced by immunoSEQ multiplex PCR, yet TCRdb's version contains in-frame clones alone and is incomplete. The repertoire consists of about 280,000 clones, with roughly 87% occurring once and the leading ten covering 0.75% to 1%. The source material was PBMCs or T cells enriched from blood (not recorded which). Every receptor here comes from a woman aged 30 to 39 who had recovered from COVID-19.

CDR3 in DNA: TGTGCCAGCAGCCCCCGACAGGACTCCTACGAGCAGTACTTC. This gives the protein CASSPRQDSYEQYF. The chain couples TRBV3-1 (or the pseudogene TRBV3-2) to TRBJ2-7, with D possibly TRBD1 on 6 matching bases. Per germline, CDR1 LGHDT and CDR2 YNNKEL (reference sequence). This CDR3 spans 14 amino acids. V dropped 4 bases and J dropped 0 bases, with 10 bases sitting between them.

V usage is TRBV12-3 or TRBV12-4 and J usage is TRBJ1-2, with TRBD1 matching over 7 bases. V lost 5 bases and J lost 8; bases outside the gene matches: 8. The CDR3 has 13 amino acids. The DNA for the CDR3 is TGTGCCAGCAGTCTGACAGGGTCAGAGGGCTACACCTTC. It yields the protein CASSLTGSEGYTF.

The chain joins TRBV6-5 to TRBJ2-7, with 8 nucleotides matching TRBD2. V dropped 6 bases and J dropped 5; count of bases not matched to a gene: 6. The CDR3 sequence is 13 residues long. Per germline, CDR1 MNHEY and CDR2 SVGAGI. DNA for the CDR3: TGTGCCAGCAGCCTTCGGGGGGGTAACGAGCAGTACTTC. This codes for CASSLRGGNEQYF.